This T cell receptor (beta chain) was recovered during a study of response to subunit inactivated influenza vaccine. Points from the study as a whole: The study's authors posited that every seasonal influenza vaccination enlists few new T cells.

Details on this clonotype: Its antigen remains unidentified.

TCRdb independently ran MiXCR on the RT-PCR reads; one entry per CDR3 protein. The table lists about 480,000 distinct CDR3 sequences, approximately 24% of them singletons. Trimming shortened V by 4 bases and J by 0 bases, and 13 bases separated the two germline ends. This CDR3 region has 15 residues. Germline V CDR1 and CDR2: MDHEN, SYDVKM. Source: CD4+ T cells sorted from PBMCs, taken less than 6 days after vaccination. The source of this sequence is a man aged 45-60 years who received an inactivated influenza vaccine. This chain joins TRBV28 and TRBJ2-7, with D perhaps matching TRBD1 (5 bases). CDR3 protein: CASSSGSWSSYEQYF. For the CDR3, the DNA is TGTGCCAGCAGTTCAGGGTCGTGGTCCTCCTACGAGCAGTACTTC.